A selection of T cell receptor beta chains follows, all from one sample in a study of control samples from healthy donors and cancer patients. TCRdb's copy holds only in-frame clones and misses some; the assay was immunoSEQ multiplex PCR. The table records 120,000 to 150,000 clones, roughly 94% of them present only once. The sample was blood. Receptors were obtained from a man between 35 and 55 years old in good health. CDR3s include the opening cysteine and the closing phenylalanine or tryptophan. The D gene is left open where the match is weak. Size tells how often a clone was seen (once, few, many) or the class of an expanded clone, and some rows leave it out.

>TRBJ2-4|15|.|TRBV27|TRBD1
TGTGCCAGCAGTTTTGGACAGGGGGCCAAAAACATTCAGTACTTC
CASSFGQGAKNIQYF
>TRBJ2-3|16|.|TRBV13|TRBD2
TGTGCCAGCAGCTTAGTAACTAGCGGGAGGGCACATACGCAGTATTTT
CASSLVTSGRAHTQYF
>TRBJ2-2|13|.|TRBV6-2/TRBV6-3|.
TGTGCCAGCAGTTACTCGACTGTCGGGGAGCTGTTTTTT
CASSYSTVGELFF
>TRBJ2-7|13|.|TRBV6-2/TRBV6-3|.
TGTGCCAGCAGTTACGCGGGGTACGGCGAGCAGTACTTC
CASSYAGYGEQYF
>TRBJ2-5|12|.|TRBV6-5|TRBD1
TGTGCCAGCACTCCGACAGGGTCCCCCCAGTACTTC
CASTPTGSPQYF
>TRBJ2-6|16|.|TRBV15|TRBD1
TGTGCCACCAAGGGACAGGGGGACTCTGGGGCCAACGTCCTGACTTTC
CATKGQGDSGANVLTF
>TRBJ1-1|14|.|TRBV9|.
TGTGCCAGCAGCGTCGGACCCGCGGAGACTGAAGCTTTCTTT
CASSVGPAETEAFF
>TRBJ1-2|12|.|TRBV30|.
TGTGCCTGGAGTAACGACGTGGCTGGCTACACCTTC
CAWSNDVAGYTF
>TRBJ1-5|15|.|TRBV5-6|TRBD1
TGTGCCAGCAGCTTGGGGACAGGGTTCGGTCAGCCCCAGCATTTT
CASSLGTGFGQPQHF
>TRBJ1-2|14|.|TRBV28|.
TGTGCCAGCACCTCTCCTTCCTACAACTATGGCTACACCTTC
CASTSPSYNYGYTF
>TRBJ1-1|16|.|TRBV25-1|TRBD1
TGTGCCAGCAGTGTTTTGACAGGGGGCAGGAACACTGAAGCTTTCTTT
CASSVLTGGRNTEAFF
>TRBJ1-2|15|.|TRBV4-1|TRBD1
TGCGCCAGCAGCACGCACAAACAGGGGGCCGGAGGCTACACCTTC
CASSTHKQGAGGYTF
>TRBJ2-6|18|few|TRBV9|TRBD2
TGTGCCAGCAGCGTAGCGGGGGGGCAGGCTTCCGGGGCCAACGTCCTGACTTTC
CASSVAGGQASGANVLTF
>TRBJ1-1|12|.|TRBV29-1|.
TGCAGCGTTGAGAGGCTGACACTTGAAGCTTTCTTT
CSVERLTLEAFF
>TRBJ1-5|14|.|TRBV6-2/TRBV6-3|.
TGTGCCAGCAGTTACAGGAACAGCAATCAGCCCCAGCATTTT
CASSYRNSNQPQHF
>TRBJ1-5|15|.|TRBV28|.
TGTGCCAGCAGTACCGACAGCCGTAGCAATCAGCCCCAGCATTTT
CASSTDSRSNQPQHF
>TRBJ1-2|18|.|TRBV11-2|TRBD1
TGTGCCAGCAGCCACATAATGACAGGGCGTGGCCCCGCGTATGGCTACACCTTC
CASSHIMTGRGPAYGYTF
>TRBJ1-4|16|.|TRBV19|.
TGTGCCAGTAGTAGGACAGCGACTTCAACTAATGAAAAACTGTTTTTT
CASSRTATSTNEKLFF
>TRBJ1-5|11|.|TRBV28|.
TGTGCCAGCAGTTTGGGTCAGCCCCAGCATTTT
CASSLGQPQHF
>TRBJ1-1|13|.|TRBV11-2|.
TGTGCCAGCAGCCCTTATATGAACACTGAAGCTTTCTTT
CASSPYMNTEAFF
>TRBJ2-1|16|.|TRBV27|TRBD2
TGTGCCAGCAGTTTCCGACTAGCGGGAGTCAACGATGAGCAGTTCTTC
CASSFRLAGVNDEQFF
>TRBJ2-2|16|.|TRBV24-1|.
TGTGCCACCAGTGATTTAGAGTTTGGGAACACCGGGGAGCTGTTTTTT
CATSDLEFGNTGELFF
>TRBJ1-2|16|once|TRBV11-2|.
TGTGCCAGCAGCCGACTGACGACCGCCGCTACATATGGCTACACCTTC
CASSRLTTAATYGYTF
>TRBJ2-7|15|.|TRBV19|.
TGTGCCAGTACTGACCCACGGGGATCCTCCTACGAGCAGTACTTC
CASTDPRGSSYEQYF
>TRBJ2-3|16|.|TRBV11-3|.
TGTGCCAGCAGCTCGGGGATAGGTAGCGAAAGAGATACGCAGTATTTT
CASSSGIGSERDTQYF
>TRBJ2-7|15|.|TRBV7-9|TRBD1
TGTGCCAGCAGCTTAGGCTCCGGGACAGGGATCGAGCAGTACTTC
CASSLGSGTGIEQYF
>TRBJ1-1|13|.|TRBV6-4|.
TGTGCCAGCAGTGACTCCAGCCGGACTGAAGCTTTCTTT
CASSDSSRTEAFF
>TRBJ1-1|11|.|TRBV7-2|.
TGTGCCAGCAAATCAGGGACGGAGGCTTTCTTT
CASKSGTEAFF
>TRBJ2-7|14|.|TRBV20-1|TRBD2
TGCAGTGCTAGTGTAGCGGGGGGAGTAGACGAGCAGTACTTC
CSASVAGGVDEQYF
>TRBJ2-5|14|.|TRBV5-1|.
TGCGCCAGCAGCTTGATGCAGGGAGGAGAGACCCAGTACTTC
CASSLMQGGETQYF
>TRBJ2-1|14|.|TRBV9|TRBD2
TGTGCCAGCAGCTCCCCTAGCGGGGGGAATGAGCAGTTCTTC
CASSSPSGGNEQFF
>TRBJ1-5|15|.|TRBV4-1|.
TGCGCCAGCAGCCAGGATGACAGCCTCAATCAGCCCCAGCATTTT
CASSQDDSLNQPQHF
>TRBJ1-2|15|.|TRBV27|TRBD1
TGTGCCAGCAGTGAGAGGACAGGGGTATTGAATGGCTACACCTTC
CASSERTGVLNGYTF
>TRBJ1-1|13|.|TRBV13|.
TGTGCCAGCAGCATCAGGGTGAACACTGAAGCTTTCTTT
CASSIRVNTEAFF
>TRBJ2-7|13|few|TRBV10-3|TRBD1
TGTGCCATCAGATCGGACAGGTCCTACGAGCAGTACTTC
CAIRSDRSYEQYF
>TRBJ2-7|15|.|TRBV6-2/TRBV6-3|TRBD1
TGTGCCAGCAGTTACTCGGACAGGGGAACCTACGAGCAGTACTTC
CASSYSDRGTYEQYF
>TRBJ1-1|13|.|TRBV7-9|.
TGTGCCAGCAGCTTAGACGTGAACACTGAAGCTTTCTTT
CASSLDVNTEAFF
>TRBJ2-7|15|once|TRBV19|.
TGTGCCAGTAGTATTCGTCCTGGCCAGTCCTACGAGCAGTACTTC
CASSIRPGQSYEQYF